Reported below is one T cell receptor beta chain. The CDR3 length is 12 residues. Trimming shortened V by 6 bases and J by 7 bases, and 12 bases separated the two germline ends. CDR1 and CDR2 from the germline V gene are MGHDK and SYGVNS. These data come from a study of blood T cell repertoires in COVID-19. Overall study context: PBMCs, B-cell-depleted T cells, or T cells provided the cDNA or gDNA that made up the material.

TCRdb keeps only in-frame clones here, not all; method: immunoSEQ multiplex PCR. The table records some 52,000 clones, roughly nine tenths of them present only once. The chain combines TRBV25-1 with TRBJ1-2; D is perhaps TRBD1 (6 bases). This receptor was obtained from a man in his fifties or sixties with active COVID-19. Source material: peripheral blood. The DNA for the CDR3 is TGTGCCAGCAGACAGGGAGTGGGTGGCTACACCTTC. Its translation: CASRQGVGGYTF.